Shown below are 9 T cell receptor beta chains from a single sample sequenced in a study of cytomegalovirus exposure and HLA in healthy donors (dated by TCRdb to between 2016 and 2019). Library method: the immunoSEQ multiplex PCR assay. For the multiplex PCR, a mixture combining 60 forward primers for TCR Vbeta segments and 13 reverse primers for TCR Jbeta segments was used. The immuneACCESS repertoire file appears here via TCRdb, limited to in-frame rearrangements. These files lack a portion of the clones; in checked studies, under half of the deficit traces to unresolved V genes, and the cause of the others is not known. For this sample there are around 130,000 clones; approximately 80% appear just once. The ten largest account for roughly 1.8% of the sample. Sequencing was done on a sample of PBMCs. The source of these receptors is a woman aged 40 to 49 in good health and CMV-seronegative.

The rearrangement uses TRBV29-1 and TRBJ2-7, with 9 bases identical to TRBD1. This CDR3 has 15 residues. Germline loops: CDR1 SQVTM, CDR2 ANQGSEA. V lost 0 bases to trimming and J lost 2 bases; unmatched junction nucleotides: 5. The CDR3 nucleotides read TGCAGCGTTGAAGACCCGGGACAGGGCCCCTACGAGCAGTACTTC. It translates to CSVEDPGQGPYEQYF.

The chain recombines TRBV18 with TRBJ2-7; 7 bases are a match to TRBD2. Germline CDR1 is KGHSH and CDR2 is LQKENI. Trimming removed 0 bases from V and 6 bases from J; junction bases left unmatched: 8. This CDR3 comprises 15 residues. The CDR3 region is CASSPPSRGGLEQYF. Written as DNA, the CDR3 is TGTGCCAGCTCACCACCGTCACGGGGAGGGCTCGAGCAGTACTTC.

This clone was found once. This sequence joins TRBV10-1 and TRBJ2-7; 7 nucleotides line up with TRBD1. The CDR3 is 14 residues long. Trimming at V came to 3 bases and at J to 3 bases, leaving 5 bases not matched to a gene. Looked up from germline, CDR1 is WNHNN and CDR2 is SYGVQD (reference sequence). As DNA, the CDR3 is TGCGCCAGCAGTGAAACGGGACAGATCTACGAGCAGTACTTC. It is translated as CASSETGQIYEQYF.

The chain uses TRBV13 and TRBJ1-3; TRBD1 is a possible D gene (5 bases). This CDR3 comprises 14 residues. CDR1 and CDR2 from the germline V gene are PRHDT and FYEKMQ (reference sequence). Trimming cost V 0 bases and J 3 bases, with 6 bases left between them. The CDR3 DNA reads TGTGCCAGCAGCTTAGGGCAGGGTGGAAACACCATATATTTT. It codes for CASSLGQGGNTIYF. The full variable domain, completed using reference TRBV13 and TRBJ1-3, is AAGVIQSPRHLIKEKRETATLKCYPIPRHDTVYWYQQGPGQDPQFLISFYEKMQSDKGSIPDRFSAQQFSDYHSELNMSSLELGDSALYFCASSLGQGGNTIYFGEGSWLTVV.

V usage is TRBV6-5 and J usage is TRBJ2-7; TRBD1 matches 9 bases. From germline, CDR1 is MNHEY and CDR2 SVGAGI. The CDR3 is 15 amino acids. The junction had 12 bases not matched to a gene; V was cut back by 7 bases and J by 5 bases. The CDR3 loop reads CASTGGQGRIDEQYF. CDR3 nucleotides: TGTGCCAGCACAGGGGGACAGGGTCGGATCGACGAGCAGTACTTC.

The chain employs TRBV10-1 and TRBJ1-1; D possibly corresponds to TRBD1 (6 bases). Trimming took 6 bases from V and 6 from J, leaving 23 bases between them. The CDR3 has 16 residues. Germline V gene data show CDR1 as WNHNN and CDR2 as SYGVQD (reference sequence). CDR3 in amino acids: CASSRGESQGSPEAFF. The CDR3 DNA follows: TGCGCCAGCAGCCGGGGGGAGTCACAGGGATCCCCTGAAGCTTTCTTT.

As for this clone: The junction departs from germline at one end; a sequencing error may be responsible. The chain couples TRBV19 to TRBJ2-6; the match to TRBD1 covers 9 bases. CDR1 and CDR2 (germline): LNHDA, SQIVND (reference sequence). The CDR3 length is 17 residues. The CDR3 spells CASSPGTGSDGANGLTF. The DNA for the CDR3 is TGTGCCAGTAGCCCCGGGACAGGGTCTGATGGGGCCAACGGCCTGACTTTC.

The J gene is TRBJ2-1, the V gene TRBV4-1; 8 bases fit TRBD2. Germline lookup yields CDR1 MGHRA and CDR2 YSYEKL. The trim removed 0 bases at V and 2 bases at J, leaving 6 bases unmatched. The CDR3 spans 17 residues. CDR3 sequence (DNA): TGCGCCAGCAGCCAAGATCCGGGGCGGGGGGCCTACAATGAGCAGTTCTTC. This encodes CASSQDPGRGAYNEQFF.

The chain combines TRBV27 with TRBJ2-3, with TRBD2 matching over 10 bases. The J segment lost 5 bases and the V segment lost 5 bases, leaving 4 bases of the junction unmatched. Germline lookup yields CDR1 MNHEY and CDR2 SMNVEV (reference sequence). The CDR3 runs to 14 residues. The CDR3: CASSLLAGVDTQYF. The CDR3 nucleotides read TGTGCCAGCAGTCTTCTAGCGGGAGTAGATACGCAGTATTTT.